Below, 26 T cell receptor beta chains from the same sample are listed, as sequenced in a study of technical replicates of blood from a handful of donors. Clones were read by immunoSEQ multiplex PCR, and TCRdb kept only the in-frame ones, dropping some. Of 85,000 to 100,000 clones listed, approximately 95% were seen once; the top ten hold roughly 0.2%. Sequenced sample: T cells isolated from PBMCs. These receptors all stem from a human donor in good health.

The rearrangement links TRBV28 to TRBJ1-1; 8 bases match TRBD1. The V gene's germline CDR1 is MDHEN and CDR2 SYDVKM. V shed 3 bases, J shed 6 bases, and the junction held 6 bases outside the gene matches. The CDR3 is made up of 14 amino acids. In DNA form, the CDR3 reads TGTGCCAGCAGTTTCCAGGGGGCGAGGCCTGAAGCTTTCTTT. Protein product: CASSFQGARPEAFF.

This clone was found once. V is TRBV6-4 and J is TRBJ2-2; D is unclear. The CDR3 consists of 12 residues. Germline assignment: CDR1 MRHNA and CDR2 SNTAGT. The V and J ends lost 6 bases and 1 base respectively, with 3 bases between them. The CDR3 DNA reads TGTGCCAGCAGCGGGAACACCGGGGAGCTGTTTTTT. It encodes CASSGNTGELFF.

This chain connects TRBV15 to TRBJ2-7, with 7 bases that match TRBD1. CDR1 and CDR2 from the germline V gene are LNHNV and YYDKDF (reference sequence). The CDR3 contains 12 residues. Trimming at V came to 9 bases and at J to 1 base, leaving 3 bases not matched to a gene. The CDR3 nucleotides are TGTGCCACAGGACAGGATTCCTACGAGCAGTACTTC. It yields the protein CATGQDSYEQYF.

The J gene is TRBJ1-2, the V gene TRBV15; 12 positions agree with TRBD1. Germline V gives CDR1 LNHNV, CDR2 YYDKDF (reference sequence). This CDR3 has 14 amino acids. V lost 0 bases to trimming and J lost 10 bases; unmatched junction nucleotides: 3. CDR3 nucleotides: TGTGCCACCAGCAGAGACCGGGACAGGGGGCTCTACACCTTC. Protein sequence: CATSRDRDRGLYTF.

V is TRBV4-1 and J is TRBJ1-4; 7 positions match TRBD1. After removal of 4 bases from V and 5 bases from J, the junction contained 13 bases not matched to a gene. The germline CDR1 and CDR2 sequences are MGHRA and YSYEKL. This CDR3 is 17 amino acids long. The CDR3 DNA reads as TGCGCCAGCAGCCGACAGGGTTTAATCCCCTGGAATGAAAAACTGTTTTTT. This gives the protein CASSRQGLIPWNEKLFF.

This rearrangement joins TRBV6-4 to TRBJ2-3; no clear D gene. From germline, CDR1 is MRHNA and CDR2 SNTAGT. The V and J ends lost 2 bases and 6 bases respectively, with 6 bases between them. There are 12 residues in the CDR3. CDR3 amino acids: CASSDRLDTQYF. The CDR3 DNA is TGTGCCAGCAGTGACCGACTCGATACGCAGTATTTT.

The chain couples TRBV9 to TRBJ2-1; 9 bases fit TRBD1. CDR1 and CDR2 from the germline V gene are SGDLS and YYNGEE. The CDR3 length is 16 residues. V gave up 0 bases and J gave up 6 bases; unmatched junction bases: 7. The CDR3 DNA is TGTGCCAGCAGCGTAGGAGGAGGACAGGGGAGCAATGAGCAGTTCTTC. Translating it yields CASSVGGGQGSNEQFF.

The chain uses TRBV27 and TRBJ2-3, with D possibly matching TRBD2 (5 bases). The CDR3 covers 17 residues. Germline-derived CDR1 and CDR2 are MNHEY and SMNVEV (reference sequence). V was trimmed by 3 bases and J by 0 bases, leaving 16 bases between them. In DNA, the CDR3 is TGTGCCAGCAGTTTTAGGCGGGCCCCTTCTAGCACAGATACGCAGTATTTT. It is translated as CASSFRRAPSSTDTQYF.

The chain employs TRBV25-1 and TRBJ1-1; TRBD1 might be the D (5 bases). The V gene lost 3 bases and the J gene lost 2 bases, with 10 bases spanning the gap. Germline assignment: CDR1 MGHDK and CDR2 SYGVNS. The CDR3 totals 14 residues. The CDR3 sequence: CASSDDGGNTEAFF. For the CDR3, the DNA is TGTGCCAGCAGTGATGACGGGGGAAACACTGAAGCTTTCTTT.

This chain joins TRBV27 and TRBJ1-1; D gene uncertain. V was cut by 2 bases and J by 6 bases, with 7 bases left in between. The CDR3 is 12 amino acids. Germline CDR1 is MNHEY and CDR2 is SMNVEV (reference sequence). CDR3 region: CASSLGGAEAFF. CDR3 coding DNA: TGTGCCAGCAGTTTAGGAGGCGCTGAAGCTTTCTTT.

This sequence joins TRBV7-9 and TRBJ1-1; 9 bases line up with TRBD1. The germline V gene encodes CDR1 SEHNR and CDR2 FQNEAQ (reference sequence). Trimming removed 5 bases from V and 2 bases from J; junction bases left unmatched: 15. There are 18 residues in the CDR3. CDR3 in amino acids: CASSPRTGAVLPNTEAFF. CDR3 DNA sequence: TGTGCCAGCAGCCCTAGGACAGGGGCTGTATTACCCAACACTGAAGCTTTCTTT.

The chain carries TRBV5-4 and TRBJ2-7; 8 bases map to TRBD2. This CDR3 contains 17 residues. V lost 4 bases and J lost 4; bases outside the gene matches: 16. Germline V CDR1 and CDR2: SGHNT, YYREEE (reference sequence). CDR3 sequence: CASSRDQSGRLEYEQYF. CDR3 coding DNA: TGTGCCAGCAGCCGGGATCAGAGCGGGAGATTAGAGTACGAGCAGTACTTC.

The CDR3 DNA reads TGTGCCAGCAGCTCCTTCCAGGGGGGCCATAATTCACCCCTCCACTTT. It yields the protein CASSSFQGGHNSPLHF. V and J are TRBV5-4 and TRBJ1-6; 7 bases match TRBD1. Germline loops: CDR1 SGHNT, CDR2 YYREEE (reference sequence). V was pared by 3 bases and J by 5 bases, with 8 bases of the junction left unmatched. The CDR3 covers 16 residues. The variable domain in full, with the rest retrieved from reference TRBV5-4 and TRBJ1-6, is ETGVTQSPTHLIKTRGQQVTLRCSSQSGHNTVSWYQQALGQGPQFIFQYYREEENGRGNFPPRFSGLQFPNYSSELNVNALELDDSALYLCASSSFQGGHNSPLHFGNGTRLTVT.

This CDR3 reads CAIRDRTGTQYF. CDR3 coding DNA: TGTGCCATCCGGGACAGGACGGGTACGCAGTATTTT. The rearrangement links TRBV28 to TRBJ2-3, with 8 bases lining up with TRBD1. V shed 10 bases, J shed 8 bases, and the junction held 8 bases outside the gene matches. Looked up from germline, CDR1 is MDHEN and CDR2 is SYDVKM. The CDR3 is made up of 12 amino acids.

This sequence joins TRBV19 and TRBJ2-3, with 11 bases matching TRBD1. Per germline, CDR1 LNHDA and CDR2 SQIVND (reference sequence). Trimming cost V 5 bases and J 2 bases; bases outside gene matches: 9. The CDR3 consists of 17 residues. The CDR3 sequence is CASSSHPGQGDTDTQYF. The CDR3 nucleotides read TGTGCCAGTAGTTCCCACCCGGGACAGGGGGACACAGATACGCAGTATTTT.

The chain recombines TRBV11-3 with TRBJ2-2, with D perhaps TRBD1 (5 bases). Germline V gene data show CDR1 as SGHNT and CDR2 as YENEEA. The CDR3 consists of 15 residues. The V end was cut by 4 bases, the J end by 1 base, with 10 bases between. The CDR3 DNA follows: TGTGCCAGCAGCTCATGGGGCAAGAACACCGGGGAGCTGTTTTTT. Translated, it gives CASSSWGKNTGELFF.

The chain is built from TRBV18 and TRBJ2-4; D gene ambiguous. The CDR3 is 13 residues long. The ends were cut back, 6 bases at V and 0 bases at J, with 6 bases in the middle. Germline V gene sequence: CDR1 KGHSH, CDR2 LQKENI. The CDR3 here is CASSEIAKNIQYF. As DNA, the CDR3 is TGTGCCAGCTCCGAGATAGCCAAAAACATTCAGTACTTC.

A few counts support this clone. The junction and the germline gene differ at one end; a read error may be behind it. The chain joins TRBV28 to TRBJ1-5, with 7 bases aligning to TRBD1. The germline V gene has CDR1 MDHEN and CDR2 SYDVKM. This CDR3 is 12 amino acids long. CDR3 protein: CASSLVGNRGNF. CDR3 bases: TGTGCCAGCAGTTTAGTCGGGAACAGGGGTAATTTT.

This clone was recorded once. The CDR3 is CARSLGRNGTYEQYF. The CDR3 DNA reads as TGTGCCAGAAGCCTCGGGAGGAATGGGACCTACGAGCAGTACTTC. V and J are TRBV5-3 and TRBJ2-7; TRBD2 agrees at 7 bases. TRBV5-3 is designated an ORF whose function remains uncertain. The CDR3 runs 15 residues. J lost 2 bases, V lost 4 bases, and 9 bases had no gene match.

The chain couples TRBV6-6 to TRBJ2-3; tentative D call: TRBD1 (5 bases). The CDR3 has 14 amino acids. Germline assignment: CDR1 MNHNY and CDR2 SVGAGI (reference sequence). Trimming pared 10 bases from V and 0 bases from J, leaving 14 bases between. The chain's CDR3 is CATSDRSSTDTQYF. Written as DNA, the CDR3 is TGTGCCACCTCCGACAGATCTAGCACAGATACGCAGTATTTT.

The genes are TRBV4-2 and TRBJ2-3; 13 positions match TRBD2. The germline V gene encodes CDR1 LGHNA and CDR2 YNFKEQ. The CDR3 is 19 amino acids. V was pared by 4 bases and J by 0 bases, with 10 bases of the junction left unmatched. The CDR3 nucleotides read TGTGCCAGCAGCCGAGTCCCGGGACTAGCGGGGACTAGCACAGATACGCAGTATTTT. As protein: CASSRVPGLAGTSTDTQYF.

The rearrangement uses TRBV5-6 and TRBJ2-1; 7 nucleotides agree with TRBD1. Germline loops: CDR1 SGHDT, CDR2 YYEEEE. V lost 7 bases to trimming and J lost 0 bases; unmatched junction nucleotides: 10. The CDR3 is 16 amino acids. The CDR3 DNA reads TGTGCCAGCGGATTCCGACAGGGCCGCTCCTACAATGAGCAGTTCTTC. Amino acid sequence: CASGFRQGRSYNEQFF.

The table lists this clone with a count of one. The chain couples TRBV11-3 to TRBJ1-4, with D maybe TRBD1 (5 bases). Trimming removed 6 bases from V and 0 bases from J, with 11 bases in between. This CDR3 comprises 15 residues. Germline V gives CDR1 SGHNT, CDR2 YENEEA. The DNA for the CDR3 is TGTGCCAGCAGGCCGGGGGTTGCAACTAATGAAAAACTGTTTTTT. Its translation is CASRPGVATNEKLFF.

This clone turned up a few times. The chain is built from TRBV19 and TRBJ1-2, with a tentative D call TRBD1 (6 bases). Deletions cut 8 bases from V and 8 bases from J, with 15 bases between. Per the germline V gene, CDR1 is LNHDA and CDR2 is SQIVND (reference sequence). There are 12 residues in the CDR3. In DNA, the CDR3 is TGTGCCAGTCAGTCAAACAGGGTAGGCTACACCTTC. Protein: CASQSNRVGYTF.

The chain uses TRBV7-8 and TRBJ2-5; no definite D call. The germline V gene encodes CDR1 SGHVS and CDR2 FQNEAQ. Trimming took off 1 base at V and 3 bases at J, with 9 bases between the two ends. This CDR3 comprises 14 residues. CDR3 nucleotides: TGTGCCAGCAGCTTAGTAGTCCGGGAAGAGACCCAGTACTTC. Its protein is CASSLVVREETQYF.

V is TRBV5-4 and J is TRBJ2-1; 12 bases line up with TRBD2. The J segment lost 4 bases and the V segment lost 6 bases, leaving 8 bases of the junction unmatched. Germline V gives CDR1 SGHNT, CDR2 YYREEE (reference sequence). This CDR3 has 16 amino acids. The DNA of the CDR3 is TGTGCCAGCACCCGGGGACTAGCGGGCGTTTACAATGAGCAGTTCTTC. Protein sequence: CASTRGLAGVYNEQFF.